The next 13 T cell receptor beta chains were all read from a single sample in a study of early T cells in non-severe SARS-CoV-2 infection. TCRdb re-analysed the 5' RACE reads in MiXCR, keeping a single row per CDR3 protein. The repertoire holds around 60,000 distinct CDR3 sequences, with around 13% as singletons. The source material was whole blood. The receptors here all came from an adult who was a healthcare worker with PCR-confirmed SARS-CoV-2 infection or an uninfected control (not recorded which).

The chain combines TRBV7-9 with TRBJ1-2; a weak D match, TRBD1 (6 bases). Between the trimmed V and J ends, which lost 1 base and 0 bases, there was a span of 9 bases. The germline V gene has CDR1 SEHNR and CDR2 FQNEAQ (reference sequence). The CDR3 consists of 15 residues. This CDR3 reads CASSLGEGANYGYTF. The CDR3 DNA follows: TGTGCCAGCAGCTTAGGGGAGGGGGCTAACTATGGCTACACCTTC.

The CDR3 spells CSARAGLACTQYF. The CDR3 region has the DNA TGCAGTGCTAGAGCGGGACTAGCGTGCACGCAGTATTTT. J is TRBJ2-3 and V is TRBV20-1, with 10 bases matching TRBD2. Losses at the gene ends were 1 base for V and 9 bases for J; bases not matched to a gene: 4. Germline V gene lookup returns CDR1 DFQATT and CDR2 SNEGSKA (reference sequence). The CDR3 covers 13 residues.

There are many counts of this clonotype. The V and J genes are TRBV29-1 and TRBJ2-3, with 13 bases that match TRBD2. CDR1 and CDR2 from the germline V gene are SQVTM and ANQGSEA. V shed 3 bases and J 3 bases; nucleotides not matched to a gene: 3. The CDR3 sequence is 15 residues long. The CDR3 nucleotides are TGCAGCGTTGATGGACTAGCGGGAGTTACAGATACGCAGTATTTT. Translating it yields CSVDGLAGVTDTQYF.

The rearrangement links TRBV30 to TRBJ1-2; D call uncertain. V was cut by 0 bases and J by 4 bases, with 9 bases left in between. Germline V lookup: CDR1 GTSNPN, CDR2 SVGIG (reference sequence). This CDR3 spans 13 amino acids. CDR3 in amino acids: CAWSVTLSYGYTF. For the CDR3, the DNA is TGTGCCTGGAGTGTAACCCTGTCCTATGGCTACACCTTC.

This clonotype was recorded at least ten times. The chain joins TRBV12-3 or TRBV12-4 to TRBJ2-1; TRBD2 might be the D (6 bases). This CDR3 is built from 14 residues. The V gene lost 2 bases and the J gene lost 5 bases, with 10 bases spanning the gap. CDR3 sequence (DNA): TGTGCCAGCAGTTTATTACCGGGGGACAATGAGCAGTTCTTC. It translates to CASSLLPGDNEQFF.

This clonotype showed up just once. The chain carries TRBV9 and TRBJ2-2; D may be TRBD1 or TRBD2 (5 bases each). The CDR3 runs to 15 residues. The V and J ends lost 0 bases and 0 bases respectively, with 6 bases between them. The germline gives CDR1 SGDLS, CDR2 YYNGEE. CDR3 protein: CASSVGGTNTGELFF. The CDR3, as DNA: TGTGCCAGCAGCGTAGGGGGGACGAACACCGGGGAGCTGTTTTTT.

In this sample, this clonotype turned up a few times. The chain joins TRBV6-5 to TRBJ1-3; no clear D gene. Trimming cost V 6 bases and J 3 bases, with 15 bases left between them. From germline, CDR1 is MNHEY and CDR2 SVGAGI. The CDR3 extends over 15 amino acids. The CDR3 spells CASSSNSVGGNTIYF. The CDR3 DNA follows: TGTGCCAGCAGCAGTAACAGTGTCGGTGGAAACACCATATATTTT.

Details on this clonotype: One junction end does not reproduce the germline sequence, and a read error may be involved. The chain carries TRBV9 and TRBJ2-7; no definite D call. Looked up from germline, CDR1 is SGDLS and CDR2 is YYNGEE. The CDR3 contains 14 residues. Written as DNA, the CDR3 is TGTGCCAGCAGCGTAGATACAGCGTCCTACGAACAGTACTTC. Translated: CASSVDTASYEQYF.

This clonotype has more than one count but fewer than ten. CDR3 region: CASGLWGTVDEQFF. The CDR3 bases are TGTGCTAGTGGTTTGTGGGGGACGGTCGATGAGCAGTTCTTC. This chain uses TRBV12-5 with TRBJ2-1; D possibly uses TRBD1 or TRBD2 (5 bases each). Germline CDR1 and CDR2: LGHNT and FRNRAP. V dropped 2 bases and J dropped 8 bases, with 13 bases sitting between them. The CDR3 has 14 amino acids.

This clonotype has ten or more counts. The rearrangement joins TRBV7-8 to TRBJ2-7; TRBD1 matches at 8 bases. The V gene's germline CDR1 is SGHVS and CDR2 FQNEAQ. V was clipped by 6 bases and J by 5 bases; unmatched bases: 9. This CDR3 comprises 14 residues. The CDR3 DNA reads TGTGCCAGCAGTCCCGGACAGGGTAGCCACGAGCAGTACTTC. It specifies CASSPGQGSHEQYF.

This clonotype was counted only a few times. The V call is TRBV18, the J call TRBJ1-5; no definite D call. Germline V gene sequence: CDR1 KGHSH, CDR2 LQKENI. This CDR3 is 16 amino acids long. Trimming took off 3 bases at V and 1 base at J, with 13 bases between the two ends. CDR3 nucleotide sequence: TGTGCCAGCTCACCGTCTAGCAGTCTCAGCAATCAGCCCCAGCATTTT. Encoded protein: CASSPSSSLSNQPQHF.

This clonotype was picked up one time. The chain is built from TRBV21-1 and TRBJ1-5. TRBV21-1 is termed a pseudogene. This CDR3 has 15 residues. CDR3 in amino acids: CASSKAQNSNQPQHF. CDR3 DNA: TGTGCCAGCAGCAAAGCACAGAATAGCAATCAGCCCCAGCATTTT.

This clonotype was detected ten times or more. The chain uses TRBV11-2 and TRBJ2-4; D possibly corresponds to TRBD1 (5 bases). Germline V gene sequence: CDR1 SGHAT, CDR2 FQNNGV. The V and J ends lost 6 bases and 2 bases respectively, with 14 bases between them. The CDR3 spans 15 residues. The DNA of the CDR3 is TGTGCCAGCAGTGGACCTCAGGGAACCAAAAACATTCAGTACTTC. Amino acid sequence: CASSGPQGTKNIQYF.